This TCR beta chain was retrieved from a study of OX40 agonist ivuxolimab in advanced cancers. Study as a whole: Patients treated during dose escalation were battling hepatocellular carcinoma, melanoma, renal cell or head and neck cancer.

CDR1 and CDR2 from the germline V gene are SGHVS and FQNEAQ. The CDR3 spans 15 residues. V lost 2 bases to trimming and J lost 8 bases; unmatched junction nucleotides: 2. Assay used: immunoSEQ multiplex PCR; TCRdb lists only in-frame clones, some missing. The sample records about 19,000 clones, 73% being singletons. The starting material was CD4+ or CD8+ T cells sorted from blood, obtained in a trial of the OX40 agonist ivuxolimab. The rearrangement joins TRBV7-8 to TRBJ2-2; TRBD2 aligns across 13 bases. The TCR comes from an adult with an advanced solid tumor such as melanoma, head and neck, liver or kidney cancer. Here the CDR3 reads CASSLPGLAGGELFF. The CDR3, as DNA: TGTGCCAGCAGCTTACCGGGACTAGCGGGGGGGGAGCTGTTTTTT.